The clone carrying this T cell receptor (beta chain) was seen more than once but under ten times. Its antigen is not identified. The data originate from a study of T cells in Graves' hyperthyroidism and ophthalmopathy. Germline V lookup: CDR1 SEHNR, CDR2 FQNEAQ (reference sequence). The CDR3 covers 15 residues. Trimming shortened V by 0 bases and J by 4 bases, and 12 bases separated the two germline ends. Findings of the study overall: Stable hyperthyroidism was separated from ophthalmopathy by a model based on 13 V-J features. Most thyroid clonotypes with frequency above 0.001 were detected in blood.

The source material, RNA transcripts, was used to amplify TCR beta CDR3 regions. A first-round RT-PCR of the TCR CDR3 used the HTBI primer set. TCRdb used MiXCR to reprocess the multiplex PCR reads, holding one entry per CDR3 protein. The sample lists almost 500,000 distinct CDR3 sequences, 22% occurring once. The chain is built from TRBV7-9 and TRBJ2-5; no definite D call. The receptor comes from a woman aged 70-85 years with Graves' ophthalmopathy. The sequencing input was blood. CDR3 protein: CASSLAVAHGETQYF. CDR3 DNA sequence: TGTGCCAGCAGCTTAGCGGTGGCACATGGAGAGACCCAGTACTTC.